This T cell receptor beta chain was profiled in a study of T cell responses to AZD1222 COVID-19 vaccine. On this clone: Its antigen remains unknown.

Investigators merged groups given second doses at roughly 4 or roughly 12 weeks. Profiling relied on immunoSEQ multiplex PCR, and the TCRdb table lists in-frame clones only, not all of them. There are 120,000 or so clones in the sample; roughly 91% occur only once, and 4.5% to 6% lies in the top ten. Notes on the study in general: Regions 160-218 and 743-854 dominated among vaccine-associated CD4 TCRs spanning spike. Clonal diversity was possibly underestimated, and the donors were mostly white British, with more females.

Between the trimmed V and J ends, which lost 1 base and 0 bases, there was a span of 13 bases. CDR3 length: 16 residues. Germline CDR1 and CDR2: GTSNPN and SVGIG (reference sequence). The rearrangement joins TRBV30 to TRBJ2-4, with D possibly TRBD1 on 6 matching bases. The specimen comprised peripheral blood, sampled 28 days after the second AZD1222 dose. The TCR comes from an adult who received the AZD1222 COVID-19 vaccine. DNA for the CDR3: TGTGCCTGGAGTGGGGCAGGGGTACTAGCCAAAAACATTCAGTACTTC. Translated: CAWSGAGVLAKNIQYF.